Presented here are 29 T cell receptor beta chains from one specimen sequenced in a study of blood T cells in healthy people across ages (dated by TCRdb to between 2015 and 2016). Receptor amplification or capture employed 5' RACE. Sequenced on an Illumina HiSeq 2500. A second PCR of about 6 to 11 cycles was performed with a sample-barcoded 5' primer and a J-beta primer mix. The raw public reads went through TCRdb reprocessing: fastp at Q25, MiXCR clone calling, in-frame beta chains kept. Each entry merges the rows of one CDR3 protein and shows their most common DNA and genes. For this sample there are hundreds of thousands of distinct CDR3 sequences; about 50% appear just once. Around an eighth of the sample goes to the ten largest clones. Sequencing was performed on blood. These receptors were obtained from a woman of 80 years or more in good health.

This clonotype has only a few counts. The chain is built from TRBV5-1 and TRBJ1-5, with TRBD1 identical over 8 bases. Germline V gene sequence: CDR1 SGHRS, CDR2 YFSETQ. V lost 3 bases to trimming and J lost 5 bases; unmatched junction nucleotides: 4. The CDR3 runs to 14 residues. CDR3 DNA: TGCGCCAGCAGCTCGGGACAGGCCGATCAGCCCCAGCATTTT. Translated, it gives CASSSGQADQPQHF.

At least ten counts were recorded for this clonotype. It may be a read error: a sequence one base away is much more abundant. The J gene is TRBJ2-5, the V gene TRBV6-5, with 7 bases aligning to TRBD2. The CDR3 runs 16 residues. V was pared by 0 bases and J by 11 bases, with 15 bases of the junction left unmatched. Germline V lookup: CDR1 MNHEY, CDR2 SVGAGI. This chain's CDR3 is CASSYSWSGGSYEQYF. CDR3 nucleotide sequence: TGTGCCAGCAGTTACTCGTGGTCCGGGGGGAGCTATGAGCAGTACTTC.

J is TRBJ2-7 and V is TRBV29-1; D may be TRBD2 (7 bases). V lost 3 bases to trimming and J lost 10 bases, with 16 bases between them. This CDR3 has 12 amino acids. Germline lookup yields CDR1 SQVTM and CDR2 ANQGSEA. CDR3 protein: CSVEGLAGAQYF. CDR3 nucleotide sequence: TGCAGCGTTGAGGGTCTCGCGGGGGCCCAGTACTTC.

This clonotype was seen a few times. The rearrangement joins TRBV20-1 to TRBJ2-2, with D uncertain. CDR3 length: 13 residues. With 6 bases removed from V and 4 bases from J, the gap between germline ends came to 12 bases. The germline gives CDR1 DFQATT, CDR2 SNEGSKA (reference sequence). CDR3 DNA sequence: TGCAGTGCCAGGACCCATAGCACCGGGGAGCTGTTTTTT. As protein: CSARTHSTGELFF.

This clonotype occurred many times. This rearrangement joins TRBV12-3 or TRBV12-4 to TRBJ2-1; 9 nucleotides agree with TRBD1. This CDR3 region has 15 residues. V gave up 6 bases and J gave up 5 bases; unmatched junction bases: 8. CDR3 bases: TGTGCCAGCAGCAAGAACAGGGGGCGAGACAATGAGCAGTTCTTC. Translation: CASSKNRGRDNEQFF.

Worth noting for this clonotype: This clone may be a read error of a much larger clone one base away. J is TRBJ2-5 and V is TRBV12-3 or TRBV12-4, with 10 bases that match TRBD1. This CDR3 region has 15 residues. For the CDR3, the DNA is TGTGCCAGCAGTTTCCTTGGGACAGGGGAAGAGGCCCAGTACTTC. Translating gives CASSFLGTGEEAQYF.

In this sample, this clonotype turned up many times. The rearrangement joins TRBV7-3 to TRBJ2-3; 7 nucleotides line up with TRBD2. The CDR3 is 16 residues long. Germline CDR1 SGHTA, CDR2 FQGTGA. The trim removed 2 bases at V and 5 bases at J, leaving 10 bases unmatched. Here the CDR3 DNA reads TGTGCCAGCAGCTTATGGGGCGCCGGGACTATAGATACGCAGTATTTT. Protein product: CASSLWGAGTIDTQYF.

J is TRBJ2-1 and V is TRBV3-1; the match to TRBD2 covers 8 bases. Germline V gene lookup returns CDR1 LGHDT and CDR2 YNNKEL (reference sequence). The CDR3 length is 17 residues. With V trimmed by 4 bases and J by 7 bases, 15 bases remained unmatched. The CDR3 bases are TGTGCCAGCAGCCGATCAGTCCCGGGACTAGTTATGAATGAGCAGTTCTTC. Translation: CASSRSVPGLVMNEQFF.

V usage is TRBV6-2 or TRBV6-3 and J usage is TRBJ2-2; weak D call: TRBD1 (7 bases). The length of the CDR3 is 15 residues. The V gene's germline CDR1 is MNHEY and CDR2 SVGEGT. Trimming removed 2 bases at V and 5 bases at J, with 12 bases between. The CDR3 DNA sequence: TGTGCCAGCAGTTACGAACAGGGGAGGACCGGGGAGCTGTTTTTT. This translates into CASSYEQGRTGELFF.

In its sample, this clonotype was seen a few times. This chain uses TRBV20-1 with TRBJ2-3; 16 bases align to TRBD2. The germline CDR1 and CDR2 sequences are DFQATT and SNEGSKA (reference sequence). The CDR3 length is 16 residues. V gave up 5 bases and J gave up 4 bases; unmatched junction bases: 6. CDR3 loop: CSASMGLAGGADTQYF. Written as DNA, the CDR3 is TGCAGTGCTTCTATGGGACTAGCGGGAGGGGCAGATACGCAGTATTTT.

Note on this clonotype: At one of its ends the junction is not consistent with the germline gene, which may arise from a read error. This chain uses TRBV29-1 with TRBJ2-1; the D is unclear. This CDR3 has 12 amino acids. The germline V gene encodes CDR1 SQVTM and CDR2 ANQGSEA. CDR3 region: CSLDAGNNEQFF. In DNA form, the CDR3 reads TGCAGCCTTGATGCAGGAAACAATGAGCAGTTCTTC.

This clonotype was found many times. V is TRBV15 and J is TRBJ2-7, with D perhaps matching TRBD1 (6 bases). The germline V and J ends were trimmed by 6 bases and 3 bases, with 15 bases remaining between them. CDR3 length: 14 amino acids. Germline V CDR1 and CDR2: LNHNV, YYDKDF (reference sequence). CDR3 loop: CATRYSQDSYEQYF. The CDR3 DNA sequence: TGTGCCACCAGATATAGCCAGGACAGCTACGAGCAGTACTTC.

This clonotype was detected many times. A read error may be the cause here, since a much bigger clone is one base away. This chain connects TRBV6-6 to TRBJ2-7; 9 positions match TRBD1. This CDR3 is 15 amino acids long. CDR1 is MNHNY, CDR2 SVGAGI, per germline (reference sequence). The junction had 11 bases not matched to a gene; V was cut back by 4 bases and J by 7 bases. For the CDR3, the DNA is TGTGCCAGCAGTTCCGCCGGACAGGGGAACAATGAGCAGTACTTC. Translation: CASSSAGQGNNEQYF.

The chain is built from TRBV7-2 and TRBJ2-2, with no clear D. This CDR3 has 13 amino acids. V was shortened by 1 base and J by 6 bases, with 6 bases between the two germline ends. Germline assignment: CDR1 SGHTA and CDR2 FQGNSA. The CDR3, as DNA: TGTGCCAGCAGCTTAGTGAGGTCCGGGGAGCTGTTTTTT. Its protein product is CASSLVRSGELFF.

This clonotype was detected a few times. A much larger clone lies one base from this, so it may be a read error. The V and J genes are TRBV5-4 and TRBJ1-2; TRBD1 aligns across 10 bases. This CDR3 has 14 amino acids. Germline CDR1 reads SGHNT; CDR2 reads YYREEE (reference sequence). V lost 3 bases, J lost 4 bases, and 3 bases stayed unmatched. CDR3 protein: CASSSGQGPYGYTF. CDR3 DNA sequence: TGTGCCAGCAGCTCGGGACAGGGGCCCTATGGCTACACCTTC.

The sample holds a few counts of this clonotype. This chain links TRBV7-8 with TRBJ2-7, with D possibly being TRBD1 or TRBD2 (5 bases each). The V gene's germline CDR1 is SGHVS and CDR2 FQNEAQ. There are 16 residues in the CDR3. V shed 3 bases and J shed 0 bases, with 15 bases lying between them. Here the CDR3 DNA reads TGTGCCAGCAGCTTCGGGACCCCGGGTAGCTCCTACGAGCAGTACTTC. Protein product: CASSFGTPGSSYEQYF.

The CDR3 is CASSLCASDQETQYF. The CDR3 DNA reads as TGTGCCAGCAGTTTATGTGCTAGCGACCAAGAGACCCAGTACTTC. J is TRBJ2-5 and V is TRBV28; tentative D call: TRBD2 (6 bases). Trimming took off 0 bases at V and 0 bases at J, with 8 bases between the two ends. The CDR3 totals 15 residues. Germline V gene lookup returns CDR1 MDHEN and CDR2 SYDVKM.

V gene TRBV10-1 combines with J gene TRBJ2-5, with a weak D call TRBD1 (6 bases). Germline assignment: CDR1 WNHNN and CDR2 SYGVQD (reference sequence). Trimming took 8 bases from V and 0 from J, leaving 10 bases between them. This CDR3 comprises 13 residues. CDR3 region: CASRRDNQETQYF. CDR3 coding DNA: TGCGCCAGCCGTCGGGACAACCAAGAGACCCAGTACTTC.

This clonotype was detected a few times. The J gene is TRBJ1-1, the V gene TRBV18; 8 nucleotides agree with TRBD1. Germline CDR1 and CDR2: KGHSH and LQKENI. The J segment lost 11 bases and the V segment lost 3 bases, leaving 5 bases of the junction unmatched. This CDR3 contains 12 residues. CDR3 protein: CASSPPDRAAFF. The CDR3 coding sequence is TGTGCCAGCTCACCCCCGGACAGGGCGGCTTTCTTT. Together with reference TRBV18 and TRBJ1-1, the CDR3 gives the full variable domain: NAGVMQNPRHLVRRRGQEARLRCSPMKGHSHVYWYRQLPEEGLKFMVYLQKENIIDESGMPKERFSAEFPKEGPSILRIQQVVRGDSAAYFCASSPPDRAAFFGQGTRLTVV.

Note on this clonotype: Germline and junction disagree at one end, which may indicate a read error. V is TRBV20-1 and J is TRBJ1-5; the D gene is possibly TRBD1 (6 bases). This CDR3 region has 14 residues. Per the germline V gene, CDR1 is DFQATT and CDR2 is SNEGSKA (reference sequence). CDR3 sequence: CNASTGFSNQPQHF. The CDR3 coding sequence is TGCAATGCTTCCACAGGGTTTAGCAATCAGCCCCAGCATTTT.

This clonotype was detected only a few times. The J gene is TRBJ2-5, the V gene TRBV6-5; D perhaps matches TRBD2 (6 bases). The J call is doubtful: the DNA matches TRBJ2-7 better. The CDR3 extends over 14 amino acids. In germline, CDR1 is MNHEY, CDR2 SVGAGI. The DNA for the CDR3 is TGTGCCAGCAGCCCGGACTATTGGAACGACGAGCAGTACTTC. It encodes CASSPDYWNDEQYF.

A few counts support this clonotype. This chain joins TRBV21-1 and TRBJ1-3. TRBV21-1 is assigned pseudogene status. This CDR3 has 16 residues. CDR3 nucleotide sequence: TGTGCCAGCAGCAACACAACTGGAAACTCTGGAAACACCATATATTTT. Protein sequence: CASSNTTGNSGNTIYF.

CDR3 residues: CASSQVKGVWTQYF. The CDR3 DNA sequence: TGCGCCAGCAGCCAAGTGAAAGGGGTTTGGACCCAGTACTTC. This chain uses TRBV4-1 with TRBJ2-7; possible D gene TRBD1, 5 bases. The J call is doubtful: the DNA matches TRBJ2-5 better. In germline, CDR1 is MGHRA, CDR2 YSYEKL. The CDR3 spans 14 residues.

This rearrangement joins TRBV3-1 to TRBJ2-1, with 10 bases fitting TRBD2. Germline values: CDR1 LGHDT, CDR2 YNNKEL (reference sequence). The CDR3 runs to 16 residues. Trimming cost V 4 bases and J 3 bases; bases outside gene matches: 6. The CDR3, as DNA: TGTGCCAGCAGCCCCCTTGGGACTAGCGTCTACAATGAGCAGTTCTTC. It encodes CASSPLGTSVYNEQFF.

This clonotype was observed a handful of times. The rearrangement uses TRBV20-1 and TRBJ1-4, with D unclear. This CDR3 is built from 13 residues. Germline CDR1 and CDR2: DFQATT and SNEGSKA (reference sequence). Trimming cost V 6 bases and J 8 bases, with 16 bases left between them. In nucleotides, the CDR3 is TGCAGTGCCCCCGGGGTTGATGTGGAAAAACTGTTTTTT. Translation gives CSAPGVDVEKLFF.

CDR3 DNA: TGCGCCAGCAGCTTGGCGGGACAGGGGGTCACCGGGGAGCTGTTTTTT. Translating gives CASSLAGQGVTGELFF. The chain links TRBV5-1 to TRBJ2-2; TRBD1 agrees at 11 bases. Per the germline V gene, CDR1 is SGHRS and CDR2 is YFSETQ. After removal of 0 bases from V and 4 bases from J, the junction contained 2 bases not matched to a gene. The CDR3 spans 16 residues.

The chain carries TRBV5-1 and TRBJ2-2; TRBD1 agrees at 7 bases. Per the germline V gene, CDR1 is SGHRS and CDR2 is YFSETQ. Trimming took 3 bases from V and 4 from J; bases not matched to a gene: 6. This CDR3 spans 15 amino acids. The CDR3 DNA follows: TGCGCCAGCAGCTCAAGGGACAGCTCCACCGGGGAGCTGTTTTTT. This codes for CASSSRDSSTGELFF.

This clonotype has at least ten counts. The chain links TRBV12-3 or TRBV12-4 to TRBJ2-7; D is perhaps TRBD1 or TRBD2 (5 bases each). The CDR3 loop spans 17 amino acids. V was pared by 6 bases and J by 1 base, with 22 bases between. The CDR3 protein is CASSRPRGAGASYEQYF. The CDR3 DNA sequence: TGTGCCAGCAGCCGGCCCAGAGGGGCAGGAGCTTCCTACGAGCAGTACTTC.

Points on this clonotype: This sequence may be a read error, since a much larger clone differs from it by one base. J is TRBJ2-5 and V is TRBV7-2; D is unresolved. V lost 5 bases and J lost 11, with 15 bases in between. Germline values: CDR1 SGHTA, CDR2 FQGNSA. This CDR3 is 12 amino acids long. The DNA of the CDR3 is TGTGCCAGCAGCCCCAAGCGCTATGAGCAGTACTTC. This gives the protein CASSPKRYEQYF.